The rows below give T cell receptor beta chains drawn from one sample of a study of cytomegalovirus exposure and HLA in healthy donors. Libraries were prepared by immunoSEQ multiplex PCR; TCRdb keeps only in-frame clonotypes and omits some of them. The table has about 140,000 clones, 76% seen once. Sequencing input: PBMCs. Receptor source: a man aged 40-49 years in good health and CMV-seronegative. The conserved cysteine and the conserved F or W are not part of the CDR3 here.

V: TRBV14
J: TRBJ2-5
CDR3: ASSQRSRLKETQY

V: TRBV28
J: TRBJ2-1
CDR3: ASSFRPARVASYNEQF

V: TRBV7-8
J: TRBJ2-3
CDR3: ASSFRDRFTDTQY

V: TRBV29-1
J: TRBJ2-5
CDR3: SLPHGTGPYQETQY

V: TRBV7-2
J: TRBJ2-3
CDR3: ASSIPGTDTQY

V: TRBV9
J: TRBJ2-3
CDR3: ASSDSQFLFESTDTQY

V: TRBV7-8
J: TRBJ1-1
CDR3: ASTHGELAEAF

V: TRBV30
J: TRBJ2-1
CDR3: AWSVSAGLEQF

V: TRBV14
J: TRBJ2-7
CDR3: ASSQHTGNSYEQY

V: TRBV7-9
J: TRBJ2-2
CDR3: ASSPASLSTGELF

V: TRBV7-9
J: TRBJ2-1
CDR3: ASSLGPSKQAEQF

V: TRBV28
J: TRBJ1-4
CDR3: ASNTQGANEKLF